The 20 T cell receptor beta chains below come from one sample, sequenced in a study of T-cell reconstitution after alpha-beta-depleted transplantation in children. Construction of the TCRbeta library involved unique molecular identifiers. TCRdb re-derived calls from the PCR reads in MiXCR, one entry per CDR3 protein. The data hold 600,000 to 700,000 distinct CDR3 sequences, with about an eighth observed a single time. Source: PBMCs, taken before TCRalphabeta/CD19-depleted stem cell transplant. The origin of the receptors is a girl aged 2-10 years with congenital amegakaryocytic thrombocytopenia, due to receive a stem cell transplant.

This rearrangement joins TRBV3-1 to TRBJ1-6, with D hard to call. The CDR3 sequence is 12 residues long. Germline values: CDR1 LGHDT, CDR2 YNNKEL (reference sequence). V lost 0 bases and J lost 10, with 4 bases in between. CDR3 sequence (DNA): TGTGCCAGCAGCCAAGATAGATCACCCCTCCACTTT. It specifies CASSQDRSPLHF.

This clonotype was seen many times. V gene TRBV20-1 combines with J gene TRBJ2-7, with 11 bases aligning to TRBD2. Germline values: CDR1 DFQATT, CDR2 SNEGSKA (reference sequence). V dropped 5 bases and J dropped 5; count of bases not matched to a gene: 8. The CDR3 is made up of 14 amino acids. CDR3 region: CSAFISGRENEQYF. The CDR3 DNA is TGCAGTGCTTTCATTAGCGGGAGGGAAAACGAGCAGTACTTC.

At least ten counts were recorded for this clonotype. The V gene is TRBV4-1, the J gene TRBJ2-1; D is tentatively TRBD1 or TRBD2 (5 bases each). Trimming pared 4 bases from V and 0 bases from J, leaving 13 bases between. Looked up from germline, CDR1 is MGHRA and CDR2 is YSYEKL. The CDR3 is made up of 16 amino acids. In nucleotides, the CDR3 is TGCGCCAGCAGCCCCTTGGGGGAGAGCTCCTACAATGAGCAGTTCTTC. Translation: CASSPLGESSYNEQFF.

V is TRBV5-1 and J is TRBJ2-1, with 8 bases aligning to TRBD2. This CDR3 region has 16 residues. Germline V gives CDR1 SGHRS, CDR2 YFSETQ. J lost 1 base, V lost 0 bases, and 3 bases had no gene match. The chain's CDR3 is CASSLVLADSYNEQFF. The CDR3, as DNA: TGCGCCAGCAGCTTGGTACTAGCGGATTCCTACAATGAGCAGTTCTTC.

This rearrangement joins TRBV12-3 or TRBV12-4 to TRBJ2-3; D possibly corresponds to TRBD1 (5 bases). The CDR3 runs to 15 residues. The ends were cut back, 3 bases at V and 5 bases at J, with 15 bases in the middle. In DNA form, the CDR3 reads TGTGCCAGCAGTTTTCCCAGGGCAATCGGAGATACGCAGTATTTT. Translated: CASSFPRAIGDTQYF.

The chain is built from TRBV5-1 and TRBJ2-2, with 13 nucleotides matching TRBD2. CDR3 size: 18 residues. Germline V gene sequence: CDR1 SGHRS, CDR2 YFSETQ. Trimming cost V 4 bases and J 2 bases; bases outside gene matches: 8. This CDR3 reads CASSTATSGRANTGELFF. Here the CDR3 DNA reads TGCGCCAGCAGCACGGCCACTAGCGGGAGGGCCAACACCGGGGAGCTGTTTTTT.

Comment on this clonotype: A much larger clone differs by one base, so this may be a read error. This rearrangement joins TRBV20-1 to TRBJ1-5, with TRBD1 as a possible D gene (5 bases). The V and J ends lost 3 bases and 0 bases respectively, with 24 bases between them. Germline CDR1 and CDR2: DFQATT and SNEGSKA (reference sequence). The CDR3 has 19 amino acids. For the CDR3, the DNA is TGCAGTGCTAGTGATATGGTGGGGGGGGGAGCTTATAGCAATCAGCCCCAGCATTTT. This codes for CSASDMVGGGAYSNQPQHF.

About this clonotype: This may be a read error: a much more frequent sequence differs by one nucleotide. The V gene is TRBV7-2, the J gene TRBJ1-5, with D possibly matching TRBD1 (5 bases). CDR1 and CDR2 (germline): SGHTA, FQGNSA. V lost 4 bases, J lost 3 bases, and 10 bases lay in between. The CDR3 is 14 residues long. The CDR3 reads CASSSVGVNQPQHF. In DNA, the CDR3 is TGTGCCAGCAGCTCAGTGGGGGTCAATCAGCCCCAGCATTTT.

This clonotype was recorded at least ten times. The chain joins TRBV20-1 to TRBJ2-3; 8 nucleotides align to TRBD1. Per the germline V gene, CDR1 is DFQATT and CDR2 is SNEGSKA (reference sequence). The J segment lost 6 bases and the V segment lost 2 bases, leaving 13 bases of the junction unmatched. This CDR3 contains 16 residues. CDR3 region: CSARPIDRGVMDTQYF. CDR3 DNA sequence: TGCAGTGCTAGACCGATCGACAGGGGAGTGATGGATACGCAGTATTTT.

This clonotype showed up many times. J is TRBJ1-5 and V is TRBV7-8; 9 positions agree with TRBD1. The germline V gene has CDR1 SGHVS and CDR2 FQNEAQ. The V and J ends lost 7 bases and 4 bases, in that order; junction bases with no gene match: 17. The CDR3 totals 18 residues. In DNA, the CDR3 is TGTGCCAGCAACAACTGGCCGGGACAGGGATTGATAAATCAGCCCCAGCATTTT. Amino acid sequence: CASNNWPGQGLINQPQHF. The entire variable domain, with the rest obtained from reference TRBV7-8 and TRBJ1-5, is as follows: GAGVSQSPRYKVAKRGQDVALRCDPISGHVSLFWYQQALGQGPEFLTYFQNEAQLDKSGLPSDRFFAERPEGSVSTLKIQRTQQEDSAVYLCASNNWPGQGLINQPQHFGDGTRLSIL.

This clonotype was counted only a few times. The J gene is TRBJ1-5, the V gene TRBV18; D is unresolved. Trimming stripped 3 bases from V and 4 bases from J, with 10 bases between. Germline CDR1 reads KGHSH; CDR2 reads LQKENI. The CDR3 extends over 14 amino acids. The CDR3 is CASSPEVGNQPQHF. The CDR3 region has the DNA TGTGCCAGCTCACCGGAAGTTGGTAATCAGCCCCAGCATTTT. Supplemented by reference TRBV18 and TRBJ1-5, the full variable domain reads NAGVMQNPRHLVRRRGQEARLRCSPMKGHSHVYWYRQLPEEGLKFMVYLQKENIIDESGMPKERFSAEFPKEGPSILRIQQVVRGDSAAYFCASSPEVGNQPQHFGDGTRLSIL.

The chain employs TRBV10-3 and TRBJ2-5; TRBD2 matches at 8 bases. The CDR3 is made up of 18 amino acids. J was trimmed by 5 bases and V by 6 bases; bases with no gene match: 20. Germline V gene data show CDR1 as ENHRY and CDR2 as SYGVKD. DNA of the CDR3: TGTGCCATCAGCCCACTCATCAGCGGGAGCAAACCGGGGGAGACCCAGTACTTC. Translated, it gives CAISPLISGSKPGETQYF.

Many counts were recorded for this clonotype. The chain has TRBV20-1 and TRBJ2-3; weak D call: TRBD2 (6 bases). The CDR3 has 14 residues. The V end lost 3 bases, the J end lost 1 base, and 11 bases lay between the germline ends. Per germline, CDR1 DFQATT and CDR2 SNEGSKA (reference sequence). CDR3 protein: CSARAGWGTDTQYF. The CDR3 DNA reads TGCAGTGCTAGGGCGGGGTGGGGCACAGATACGCAGTATTTT.

This clonotype was observed a handful of times. The chain uses TRBV3-1 and TRBJ1-1, with D uncertain. The CDR3 runs 14 residues. The germline V gene encodes CDR1 LGHDT and CDR2 YNNKEL (reference sequence). V lost 0 bases and J 10 bases, leaving 15 bases between the germline ends. The CDR3 here is CASSQESAGGRAFF. The CDR3 DNA reads TGTGCCAGCAGCCAAGAGTCGGCAGGTGGGAGAGCTTTCTTT.

This clonotype appeared many times. The rearrangement uses TRBV7-9 and TRBJ2-3; no definite D call. V was cut by 2 bases and J by 2 bases, with 17 bases left in between. This CDR3 contains 17 residues. From germline, CDR1 is SEHNR and CDR2 FQNEAQ (reference sequence). The CDR3 protein is CASSLLEIGPHTDTQYF. The CDR3 DNA reads TGTGCCAGCAGCTTACTAGAAATTGGACCTCACACAGATACGCAGTATTTT.

This clonotype was recorded a few times. The chain carries TRBV29-1 and TRBJ2-2, with a tentative D call TRBD1 (7 bases). Germline assignment: CDR1 SQVTM and CDR2 ANQGSEA. This CDR3 contains 15 residues. Between the trimmed V and J ends, which lost 5 bases and 4 bases, there was a span of 17 bases. CDR3 DNA: TGCAGCGTTTGGCGGGACAGTCGAACCACCGGGGAGCTGTTTTTT. This gives the protein CSVWRDSRTTGELFF.

This clonotype was seen ten or more times. This chain links TRBV4-1 with TRBJ2-2, with a possible D match to TRBD1 (6 bases). V was cut by 0 bases and J by 4 bases, with 15 bases left in between. The CDR3 runs to 17 residues. Per germline, CDR1 MGHRA and CDR2 YSYEKL. In DNA, the CDR3 is TGCGCCAGCAGCCAAGATTTTTACAGGGCCATCACCGGGGAGCTGTTTTTT. Its protein is CASSQDFYRAITGELFF.

This clonotype was detected only a few times. V usage is TRBV29-1 and J usage is TRBJ2-5; 10 nucleotides align to TRBD2. CDR1 and CDR2 (germline): SQVTM, ANQGSEA. The V gene end was trimmed by 5 bases and the J gene end by 7 bases; junction bases not matched to a gene: 13. The CDR3 has 15 amino acids. The CDR3 protein is CSVLGGLAGEVTQYF. DNA of the CDR3: TGCAGCGTTTTGGGGGGCCTAGCGGGAGAGGTGACCCAGTACTTC.

V usage is TRBV20-1 and J usage is TRBJ2-2, with 14 bases aligning to TRBD2. The CDR3 has 18 residues. CDR1 is DFQATT, CDR2 SNEGSKA, per germline (reference sequence). The V gene end was trimmed by 6 bases and the J gene end by 1 base; junction bases not matched to a gene: 10. The CDR3 loop reads CSALGTSGRMGNTGELFF. CDR3 nucleotides: TGCAGTGCCCTAGGGACTAGCGGGAGAATGGGGAACACCGGGGAGCTGTTTTTT.

This clonotype was recorded once. This chain joins TRBV7-9 and TRBJ2-1; D is undetermined. The DNA end lines up better with TRBJ2-7; the J call may be wrong. Germline loops: CDR1 SEHNR, CDR2 FQNEAQ (reference sequence). The CDR3 loop spans 13 amino acids. The CDR3 bases are TGTGCCAGCAGCTTAACGGCCTACAATGAGCAGTACTTC. Its translation is CASSLTAYNEQYF.